This TCR beta chain stems from a study of CD8+ T cells in alopecia areata. Extracted RNA was reverse transcribed, and the resulting cDNA served as sequencing template. Repertoires were generated with immunoSEQ multiplex PCR, while TCRdb's copy carries only in-frame clones and drops some. The sample holds over 150,000 clones, approximately 62% seen once. V lost 4 bases, J lost 2 bases, and 8 bases stayed unmatched. CDR1 is SQVTM and CDR2 is ANQGSEA in the germline V gene. The length of the CDR3 is 14 residues. V usage is TRBV29-1 and J usage is TRBJ2-7; 7 bases align to TRBD1. Sequencing was performed on CD4+ T cells sorted from blood, taken at week 0. This sequence originates from a human donor with alopecia areata. The CDR3, as DNA: TGCAGCGTTGGCCCTAGACAGGGACCCTACGAGCAGTACTTC. This translates into CSVGPRQGPYEQYF.